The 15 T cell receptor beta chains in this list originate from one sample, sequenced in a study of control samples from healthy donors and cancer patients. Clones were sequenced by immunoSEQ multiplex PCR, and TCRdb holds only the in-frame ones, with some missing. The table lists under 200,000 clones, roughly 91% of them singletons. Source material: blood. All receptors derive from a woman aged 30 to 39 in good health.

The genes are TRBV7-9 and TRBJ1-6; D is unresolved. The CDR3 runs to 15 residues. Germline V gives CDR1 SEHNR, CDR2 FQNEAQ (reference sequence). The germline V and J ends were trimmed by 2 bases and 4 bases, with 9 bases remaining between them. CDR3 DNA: TGTGCCAGCAGCTTACCCGGACCGTATAATTCACCCCTCCACTTT. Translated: CASSLPGPYNSPLHF.

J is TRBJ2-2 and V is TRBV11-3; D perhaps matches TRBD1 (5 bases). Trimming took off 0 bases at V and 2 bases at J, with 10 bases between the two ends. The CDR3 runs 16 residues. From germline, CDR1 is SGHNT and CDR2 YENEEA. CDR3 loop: CASSLDRGQNTGELFF. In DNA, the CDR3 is TGTGCCAGCAGCTTAGATCGTGGACAAAACACCGGGGAGCTGTTTTTT.

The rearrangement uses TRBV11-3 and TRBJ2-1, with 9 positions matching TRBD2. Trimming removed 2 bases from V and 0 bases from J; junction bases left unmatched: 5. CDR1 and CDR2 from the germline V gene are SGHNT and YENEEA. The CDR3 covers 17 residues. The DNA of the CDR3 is TGTGCCAGCAGCTTACGGGCGGGAGGGGGCTCCTACAATGAGCAGTTCTTC. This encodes CASSLRAGGGSYNEQFF.

The CDR3 protein is CASSYSTVRTEAFF. The CDR3 region has the DNA TGTGCCAGCAGTTACTCTACCGTGAGGACTGAAGCTTTCTTT. The chain has TRBV6-6 and TRBJ1-1; no reliable D call. V was cut by 0 bases and J by 5 bases, with 10 bases left in between. Germline CDR1 and CDR2: MNHNY and SVGAGI (reference sequence). This CDR3 is built from 14 residues.

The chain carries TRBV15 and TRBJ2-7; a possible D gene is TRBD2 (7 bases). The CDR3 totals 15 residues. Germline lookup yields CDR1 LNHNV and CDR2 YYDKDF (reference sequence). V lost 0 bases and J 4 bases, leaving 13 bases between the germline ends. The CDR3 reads CATSREVGGAYEQYF. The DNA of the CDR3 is TGTGCCACCAGCAGAGAAGTGGGGGGGGCGTACGAGCAGTACTTC. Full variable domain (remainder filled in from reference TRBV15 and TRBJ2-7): DAMVIQNPRYQVTQFGKPVTLSCSQTLNHNVMYWYQQKSSQAPKLLFHYYDKDFNNEADTPDNFQSRRPNTSFCFLDIRSPGLGDTAMYLCATSREVGGAYEQYFGPGTRLTVT.

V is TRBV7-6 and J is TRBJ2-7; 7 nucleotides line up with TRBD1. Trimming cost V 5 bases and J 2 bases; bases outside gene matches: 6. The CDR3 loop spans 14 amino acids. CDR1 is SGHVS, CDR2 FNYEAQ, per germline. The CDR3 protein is CASSPRGQTYEQYF. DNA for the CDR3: TGTGCCAGCAGCCCCCGGGGACAGACCTACGAGCAGTACTTC.

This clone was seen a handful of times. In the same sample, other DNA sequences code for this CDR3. The chain's CDR3 is CASSLGGQGHEQYF. The CDR3 bases are TGTGCCAGCAGCTTAGGAGGACAGGGGCACGAGCAGTACTTC. V usage is TRBV7-3 and J usage is TRBJ2-7, with 9 bases fitting TRBD1. The CDR3 is made up of 14 amino acids. The trim removed 2 bases at V and 5 bases at J, leaving 4 bases unmatched. The V gene's germline CDR1 is SGHTA and CDR2 FQGTGA.

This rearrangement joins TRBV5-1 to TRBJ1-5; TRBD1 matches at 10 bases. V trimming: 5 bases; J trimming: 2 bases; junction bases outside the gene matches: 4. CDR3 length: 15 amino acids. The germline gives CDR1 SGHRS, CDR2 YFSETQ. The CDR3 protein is CASRMGTGGNQPQHF. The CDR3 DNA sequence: TGCGCCAGCAGGATGGGGACAGGGGGCAATCAGCCCCAGCATTTT. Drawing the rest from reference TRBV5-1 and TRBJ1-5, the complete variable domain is KAGVTQTPRYLIKTRGQQVTLSCSPISGHRSVSWYQQTPGQGLQFLFEYFSETQRNKGNFPGRFSGRQFSNSRSEMNVSTLELGDSALYLCASRMGTGGNQPQHFGDGTRLSIL.

CDR3 protein: CASSLTETQETQYF. Written as DNA, the CDR3 is TGTGCCAGCAGCTTGACCGAGACGCAAGAGACCCAGTACTTC. The rearrangement links TRBV7-8 to TRBJ2-5, with D hard to call. The CDR3 is 14 residues long. Looked up from germline, CDR1 is SGHVS and CDR2 is FQNEAQ. The V end was cut by 3 bases, the J end by 2 bases, with 10 bases between.

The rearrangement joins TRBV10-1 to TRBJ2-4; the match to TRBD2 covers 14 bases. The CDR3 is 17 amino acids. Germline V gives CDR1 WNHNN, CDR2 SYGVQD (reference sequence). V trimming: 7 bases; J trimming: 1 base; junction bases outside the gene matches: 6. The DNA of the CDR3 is TGCGCCAGCACCCGGACTAGCGGGAGGCGGGCCAAAAACATTCAGTACTTC. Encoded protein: CASTRTSGRRAKNIQYF.

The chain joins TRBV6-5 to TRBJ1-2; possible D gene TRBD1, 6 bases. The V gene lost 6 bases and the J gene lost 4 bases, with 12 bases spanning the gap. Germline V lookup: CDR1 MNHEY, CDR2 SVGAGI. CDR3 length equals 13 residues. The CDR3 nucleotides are TGTGCCAGCAGCCGTACAGGGACCTATGGCTACACCTTC. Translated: CASSRTGTYGYTF.

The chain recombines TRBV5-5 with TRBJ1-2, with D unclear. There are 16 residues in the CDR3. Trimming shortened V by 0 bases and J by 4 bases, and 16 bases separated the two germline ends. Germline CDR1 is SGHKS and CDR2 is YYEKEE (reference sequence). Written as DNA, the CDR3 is TGTGCCAGCAGCTTGGCAATGCGTACACAAGGCTATGGCTACACCTTC. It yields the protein CASSLAMRTQGYGYTF.

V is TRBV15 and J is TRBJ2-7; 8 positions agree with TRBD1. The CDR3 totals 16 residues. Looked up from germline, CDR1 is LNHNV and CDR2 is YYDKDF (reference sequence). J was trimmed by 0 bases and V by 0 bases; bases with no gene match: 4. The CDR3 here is CATSRDWGQDSYEQYF. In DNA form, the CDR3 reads TGTGCCACCAGCAGAGATTGGGGACAGGACTCCTACGAGCAGTACTTC.

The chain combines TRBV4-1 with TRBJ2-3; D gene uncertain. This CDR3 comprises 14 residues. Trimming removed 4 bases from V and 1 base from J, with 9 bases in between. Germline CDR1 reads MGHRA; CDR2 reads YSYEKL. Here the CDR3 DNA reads TGCGCCAGCAGCCTTGACACGCGCACAGATACGCAGTATTTT. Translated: CASSLDTRTDTQYF.

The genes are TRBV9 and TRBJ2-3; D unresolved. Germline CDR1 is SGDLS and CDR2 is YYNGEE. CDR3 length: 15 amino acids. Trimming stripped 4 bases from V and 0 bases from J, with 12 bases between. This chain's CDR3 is CASSPYHTSTDTQYF. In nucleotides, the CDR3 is TGTGCCAGCAGCCCCTATCATACTAGCACAGATACGCAGTATTTT.